This T cell receptor (beta chain) was obtained from a study of shared clonotypes between healthy human individuals. The study, taken as a whole, reports: As a rule, naive subsets had a larger estimated richness than memory subsets. Approximately 4.6% of naive CD4 clonotypes were shared across several donors.

Assay used: immunoSEQ multiplex PCR; TCRdb lists only in-frame clones, some missing. The sample contains 1.5 million to 2.5 million clones, less than 95% of which appear only once. This CDR3 has 13 amino acids. Trimming pared 3 bases from V and 5 bases from J, leaving 11 bases between. Per the germline V gene, CDR1 is SGDLS and CDR2 is YYNGEE. Comments on this clone: The antigen is unknown.

CD8 cells classed as naive were CD45RO-negative and positively selected for CCR7, excluding terminally differentiated effector memory CD45RA+ cells. Nashville, Tennessee was home to all donors, who were Caucasian adults. Sequencing was done on a sample of naive CD8+ T cells sorted from blood. The clonotype comes from a man aged 18 to 30 in good health. The chain combines TRBV9 with TRBJ1-1, with D unclear. The chain's CDR3 is CASSDSIGTEAFF. The CDR3, as DNA: TGTGCCAGCAGCGACAGTATTGGAACTGAAGCTTTCTTT.